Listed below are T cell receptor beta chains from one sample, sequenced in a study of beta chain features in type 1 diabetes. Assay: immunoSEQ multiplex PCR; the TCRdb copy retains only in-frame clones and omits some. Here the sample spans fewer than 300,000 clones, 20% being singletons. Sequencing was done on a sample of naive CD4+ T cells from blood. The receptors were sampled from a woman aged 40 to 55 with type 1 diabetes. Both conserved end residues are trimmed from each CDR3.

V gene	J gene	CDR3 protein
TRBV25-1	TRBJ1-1	ASKFGTGVGTEAF
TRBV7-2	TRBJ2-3	ASSAELAGPTDTQY
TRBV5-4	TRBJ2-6	ASSSVEANVLT
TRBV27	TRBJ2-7	ASSLSGLSYEQY
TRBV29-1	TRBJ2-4	SVQVRAVDFSALAKNIQY
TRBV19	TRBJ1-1	ASSHRGDTEAF
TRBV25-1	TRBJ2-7	ASSEWGKGPYEQY
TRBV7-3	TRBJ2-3	ASSQAGGSTDTQY
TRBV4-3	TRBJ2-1	ASSQERGIEQF
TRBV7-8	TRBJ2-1	ASSLAVAGDASYNEQF
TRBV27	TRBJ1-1	ASSSPSGNTEAF
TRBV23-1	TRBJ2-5	ASSQSGPRQGLQETQY
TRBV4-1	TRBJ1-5	ASSPQSGTAYNQPQH
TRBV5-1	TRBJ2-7	ASSLAAGAREQY
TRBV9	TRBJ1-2	ASSVVRGGYT
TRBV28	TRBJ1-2	ASSPANYGYT
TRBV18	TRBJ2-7	ASSPTGSYEQY
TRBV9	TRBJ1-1	ASSVAPGGPAEAF
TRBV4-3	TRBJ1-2	ASSQDRSRGGNGYT
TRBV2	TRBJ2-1	ASSGGVYNEQF
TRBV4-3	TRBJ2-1	ASSQVTSGNEQF
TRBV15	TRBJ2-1	ATSRDPAGGYNEQF
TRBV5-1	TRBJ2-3	ASSLGQGGTDTQY
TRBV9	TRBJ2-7	ASSVGSLSGQY
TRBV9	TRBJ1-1	ASSVVEGTEAF
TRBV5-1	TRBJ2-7	ASSPGLAGGRSYEQY
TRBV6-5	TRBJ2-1	ASTHPMTNEQF
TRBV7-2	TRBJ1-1	ASSLGGIGDTEAF
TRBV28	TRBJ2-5	ASSSESSGSVETQY
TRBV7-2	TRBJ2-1	ASSFAAYNEQF
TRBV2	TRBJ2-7	ASSVMGRGYEQY
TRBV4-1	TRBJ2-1	ASQALAGGYNEQF
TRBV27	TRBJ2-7	ASRHKVAGSYEQY
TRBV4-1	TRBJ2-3	ASSQGRTDTQY
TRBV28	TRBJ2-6	ASSLGGPGANVLT
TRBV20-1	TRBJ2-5	SAFRGETQY
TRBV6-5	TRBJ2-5	ASSSQPRQETQY
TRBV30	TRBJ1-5	AWGQGAQPQH
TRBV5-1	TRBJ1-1	ASSLELPGNTEAF
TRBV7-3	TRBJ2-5	ASSLKGLAGGPGETQY
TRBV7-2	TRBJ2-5	ASSFGDRKETQY
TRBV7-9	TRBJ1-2	ASSLAEASNYGYT
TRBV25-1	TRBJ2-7	ASTGGASGAYEQY
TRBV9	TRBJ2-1	ASSVGRGYNEQF
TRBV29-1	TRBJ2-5	SVFAGGGEETQY
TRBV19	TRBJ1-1	ASSILQGKGLNTEAF
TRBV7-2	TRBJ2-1	ASSNRLAGAHNEQF
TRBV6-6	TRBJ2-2	ASGRGTGELF
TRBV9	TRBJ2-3	ASARGTDTQY
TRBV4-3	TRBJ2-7	ASSQAPGLAGPRGYEQY
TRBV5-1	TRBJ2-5	ASSPDGGGPETQY
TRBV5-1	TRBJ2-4	ASKGTGPSWSKNIQY
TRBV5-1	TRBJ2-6	ASTPGGSGANVLT
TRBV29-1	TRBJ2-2	SASEAWGGELF